The entry below describes one T cell receptor (beta chain). Its specific antigen is unknown. No base quality information exists; no much larger clone differs at one position. V is cut back by 5 bases and J by 6 bases, with 9 bases in the junction unmatched. The CDR3 runs 16 residues from the cysteine to the phenylalanine. Only the CDR3 DNA stays, 48 bases, in frame from base 1. The germline V gene specifies MNHNS as CDR1 and SASEGT as CDR2. These data come from a study of T cells after yellow fever vaccination (dated by TCRdb to the late 2010s). A note on the overall study: The SMART-Seq v4 Ultra Low Input RNA kit was used to prepare libraries from fractions with low cell numbers. Bulk TCR alpha and beta repertoires were sequenced longitudinally to track T-cell clones before and after primary and booster YFV17D yellow fever vaccination. Two healthy male donors made up the cohort, one aged 18 to 30 years and the other aged 30 to 40 years. Blood was collected at multiple timepoints before and after primary and secondary immunization, and bulk PBMC replicates and cell subsets were isolated. General findings and caveats noted by the study authors: Only a couple of donors were included in the study, so the extent to which the findings can be generalized is limited. A small fraction of clonotypes showed up in both the CD4 and CD8 compartments, probably as a result of convergent recombination. Computational filtering was needed because FACS-sorted repertoires could contain abundant contaminating clonotypes from the bulk population. The secondary T-cell response was found to be weaker but faster than the primary response, with a peak reached on day 5 rather than on day 15. Most clones expanded after primary vaccination (approximately 95% of CD4 and approximately 90% of CD8) were re-detected after the booster, suggesting that broad memory maintenance occurred.

The treatment or condition label for this specimen denotes: live attenuated yellow fever vaccine strain. At every blood-draw timepoint, two biological replicates of bulk PBMCs were collected. PBMCs were isolated from peripheral blood using a standard Ficoll-Paque protocol. RNA was extracted with TriZol from bulk PBMCs, CD4 and CD8 fractions, and dextramer-positive and dextramer-negative fractions. TCR cDNA was synthesized by 5'RACE template switching, through which a universal primer site and unique molecular identifiers were introduced. Priming for cDNA synthesis came from both the TCR alpha and TCR beta constant segments. Library amplification involved two PCR steps, and the second step added sample barcodes and sequencing adapters. Sequencing of libraries was performed on Illumina HiSeq 2500 (2x100 bp) or NovaSeq (2x150 bp). The authors' analysis ran thus. MIGEC was used to demultiplex reads and collapse the reads into UMI consensus sequences, and MiXCR was used for V(D)J alignment. Vaccine-responding clonotypes were defined with edgeR using replicate PBMC samples, requiring FDR below 0.01 and a log2 fold change above 5 up to day 15. Bulk clonotypes were assigned CD4 or CD8 identity according to which sequenced CD4 or CD8 repertoire held them at higher abundance. Clones were called with MiXCR by TCRdb after fastp trimmed the public reads at Q25, and only in-frame beta chains were retained. Every CDR3 protein is listed once, alongside the most common genes and DNA of its rows. In this record, the V and J calls reflect TCRdb's handling and not the investigators' own analysis. For this sample there are some 550,000 distinct CDR3 sequences; around 21% appear just once. 13% to 15% of the sample is taken by the ten largest.

The specimen comprised PBMCs, sampled 15 days after the yellow fever booster vaccination. The sequence links TRBV6-1 to TRBJ2-3, and 12 junction bases match TRBD2. This receptor was obtained from a man younger than 40 who received the YFV17D yellow fever vaccine. In nucleotide form, the sequence is TGTGCCAGCAGTATTCCCGGGACTAGCGGGTTTGATACGCAGTATTTT. Its protein is CASSIPGTSGFDTQYF.